Listed here are 10 T cell receptor beta chains from one sample, sequenced in a study of cytomegalovirus exposure and HLA in healthy donors. Both 60 Vbeta primers and 13 Jbeta primers went into the PCR. Method: immunoSEQ multiplex PCR; TCRdb's copy keeps in-frame clones and lacks some. The sample has around 140,000 clones, 73% seen once. The specimen sequenced was PBMCs. The receptor set was obtained from a woman between 18 and 30 years old in good health and CMV-seronegative.

The chain has TRBV28 and TRBJ2-1; the match to TRBD2 covers 13 bases. Germline V gene sequence: CDR1 MDHEN, CDR2 SYDVKM. V lost 5 bases and J lost 6; bases outside the gene matches: 4. The CDR3 has 15 amino acids. The CDR3 here is CASSLLAGGPNEQFF. DNA for the CDR3: TGTGCCAGCAGTCTACTAGCGGGGGGGCCCAATGAGCAGTTCTTC.

The J gene is TRBJ2-3, the V gene TRBV6-5; D not certain. Germline V lookup: CDR1 MNHEY, CDR2 SVGAGI. The CDR3 contains 13 residues. Deletions cut 2 bases from V and 2 bases from J, with 5 bases between. The CDR3 loop is CASSYGHTDTQYF. CDR3 nucleotides: TGTGCCAGCAGTTACGGCCACACAGATACGCAGTATTTT.

V gene TRBV5-4 combines with J gene TRBJ1-3, with D perhaps matching TRBD1 (5 bases). Germline V CDR1 and CDR2: SGHNT, YYREEE (reference sequence). CDR3 length equals 16 residues. V lost 2 bases, J lost 0 bases, and 12 bases lay in between. CDR3 region: CASSFMDTSSGNTIYF. In DNA form, the CDR3 reads TGTGCCAGCAGCTTCATGGACACCAGCTCTGGAAACACCATATATTTT.

The chain is built from TRBV2 and TRBJ1-1; D is perhaps TRBD1 (6 bases). Trimming took off 5 bases at V and 1 base at J, with 8 bases between the two ends. CDR1 and CDR2 (germline): SNHLY, FYNNEI. There are 13 residues in the CDR3. CDR3 sequence: CASSPTGNTEAFF. The CDR3 DNA is TGTGCCAGCAGTCCGACAGGGAACACTGAAGCTTTCTTT. Using reference TRBV2 and TRBJ1-1 for the parts outside the CDR3, the full variable domain is EPEVTQTPSHQVTQMGQEVILRCVPISNHLYFYWYRQILGQKVEFLVSFYNNEISEKSEIFDDQFSVERPDGSNFTLKIRSTKLEDSAMYFCASSPTGNTEAFFGQGTRLTVV.

This sequence joins TRBV7-6 and TRBJ2-5, with D possibly being TRBD2 (6 bases). Germline V gene lookup returns CDR1 SGHVS and CDR2 FNYEAQ. The CDR3 contains 14 residues. Trimming stripped 5 bases from V and 5 bases from J, with 15 bases between. CDR3 DNA sequence: TGTGCCAGCAGCCCCGGGAGAGGTGGCGAGACCCAGTACTTC. Protein: CASSPGRGGETQYF.

A few counts support this clone. The gene calls are TRBV9 and TRBJ1-2; weak D call: TRBD1 (5 bases). The CDR3 has 17 residues. The germline gives CDR1 SGDLS, CDR2 YYNGEE. The V end lost 3 bases, the J end lost 1 base, and 19 bases lay between the germline ends. The DNA of the CDR3 is TGTGCCAGCAGCGCGGCGGGGCAACCGGTCCTTAACTATGGCTACACCTTC. Its protein product is CASSAAGQPVLNYGYTF.

The CDR3 loop is CATSRGGPSYNQPQHF. The CDR3 nucleotides read TGTGCCACCAGCAGAGGGGGGCCCTCATACAATCAGCCCCAGCATTTT. This chain connects TRBV15 to TRBJ1-5; D may be TRBD1 (6 bases). CDR1 LNHNV and CDR2 YYDKDF come from the germline V gene (reference sequence). This CDR3 spans 16 amino acids. V lost 1 base and J 3 bases, leaving 13 bases between the germline ends.

This clone was found a few times. The chain combines TRBV4-2 with TRBJ2-1; D might be TRBD1 (5 bases). CDR3 length: 13 amino acids. Trimming took 3 bases from V and 5 from J, leaving 8 bases between them. CDR1 LGHNA and CDR2 YNFKEQ come from the germline V gene. Here the CDR3 reads CASSQQGDNEQFF. The CDR3 DNA follows: TGTGCCAGCAGCCAGCAGGGCGACAATGAGCAGTTCTTC.

The rearrangement links TRBV28 to TRBJ2-2; perhaps TRBD2 as D (5 bases). V was shortened by 3 bases and J by 5 bases, with 13 bases between the two germline ends. The germline V gene encodes CDR1 MDHEN and CDR2 SYDVKM. CDR3 length: 15 residues. CDR3 bases: TGTGCCAGCAGTTTCCACCGGGGATCGACCGGGGAGCTGTTTTTT. Amino acids: CASSFHRGSTGELFF.

The chain carries TRBV14 and TRBJ2-1, with TRBD1 matching over 11 bases. Germline CDR1 is SGHDN and CDR2 is FVKESK. The CDR3 sequence is 22 residues long. Losses at the gene ends were 1 base for V and 0 bases for J; bases not matched to a gene: 17. This chain's CDR3 is CASSQAGQDRGHLAVSYNEQFF. The CDR3 coding sequence is TGTGCCAGCAGCCAAGCAGGACAGGACAGGGGGCACCTAGCGGTCTCCTACAATGAGCAGTTCTTC.